This T cell receptor (beta chain) was retrieved from a study of blood T cell repertoires in COVID-19. The overall study: Donors in the United States, Italy and Spain gave samples during acute or convalescent COVID-19. PBMCs, B-cell-depleted T cells, or T cells were the source of the cDNA or gDNA that made up the material.

Trimming took 3 bases from V and 8 from J; bases not matched to a gene: 6. The germline V gene encodes CDR1 KGHSH and CDR2 LQKENI. The CDR3 loop spans 13 amino acids. Authors' processing steps: By means of reference gene primer amplification, nucleated cell counts were estimated. Some clones are missing from TCRdb's copy, which holds only in-frame ones; the method was immunoSEQ multiplex PCR. Clone size and the V and J calls come from that table; the DNA yielded D and trimming. Of 150,000 or so clones detected, about 87% appear once; the ten largest clones hold around a tenth. The clonotype comes from a woman between 65 and 79 years old with COVID-19, enrolled during active disease. The chain employs TRBV18 and TRBJ1-2, with 7 nucleotides matching TRBD1. Input material: peripheral blood. CDR3 nucleotide sequence: TGTGCCAGCTCACCCGAACTCAGGGGGGGCTACACCTTC. Translated, it gives CASSPELRGGYTF.